This is a list of T cell receptor beta chains from one sample in a study of blood T cells in healthy people across ages. One entry per CDR3 protein, called by TCRdb with MiXCR from the 5' RACE reads. Of 1,500,000 or so distinct CDR3 sequences listed, 59% are singletons. Sequencing used blood. These TCRs come from a man aged 18-30 years in good health. The CDR3 runs from the conserved cysteine through the conserved F or W. A D gene is named only where the DNA matches it firmly.

v_call: TRBV10-3; d_call: TRBD1; cdr3_aa: CAISESEGAHKPNYGYTF
v_call: TRBV7-2; d_call: .; cdr3_aa: CASSFNPLAWEAGANVLTF
v_call: TRBV4-3; d_call: .; cdr3_aa: CASSQDISNTQYF
v_call: TRBV7-8; d_call: TRBD2; cdr3_aa: CASSLALLAGVTYEQYF
v_call: TRBV29-1; d_call: .; cdr3_aa: CSVEEITQETQYF
v_call: TRBV7-2; d_call: .; cdr3_aa: CASSSGTLRYEQYF
v_call: TRBV7-2; d_call: .; cdr3_aa: CASSLDTYTEAFF
v_call: TRBV20-1; d_call: TRBD2; cdr3_aa: CSARRLAFYEQYF
v_call: TRBV7-9; d_call: .; cdr3_aa: CASSLHNNKDSPLHF
v_call: TRBV5-1; d_call: .; cdr3_aa: CASRRRGTQGQETQYF
v_call: TRBV9; d_call: TRBD1; cdr3_aa: CASQPGTGGFYGYTF
v_call: TRBV20-1; d_call: .; cdr3_aa: CSARVGTLEQFF